The T cell receptor beta chain described here comes from a study of graft-versus-host responses after intestinal transplantation. Across the study: Multivisceral, liver-intestinal, or isolated intestinal transplants were given to recipients. The whole recipient group had anti-thymocyte globulin induction followed by tacrolimus and steroids for around 3 years. The study's findings and limits: Recipient marrow held GvH clones, some first seen in ileum or blood. Peak circulating GvH clone levels tracked with early post-transplant HvG declines.

The germline CDR1 and CDR2 sequences are ENHRY and SYGVKD. The CDR3 covers 13 residues. With 6 bases clipped from V and 8 bases from J, the junction kept 1 base outside the gene matches. Sequencing used immunoSEQ multiplex PCR; TCRdb keeps in-frame clones, though not all of them. The data contain about 110,000 clones, roughly 89% of them singletons. For this clone: No antigen is known for it.

The clonotype was recovered from a human donor who was the organ donor for an intestinal transplant. The rearrangement joins TRBV10-3 to TRBJ1-6; 10 nucleotides match TRBD1. This specimen was unstimulated CD4+ T cells sorted from spleen or lymph node cells, taken before transplant. The CDR3 region is CAIRDRGDSPLHF. DNA of the CDR3: TGTGCCATCAGGGACAGGGGGGATTCACCCCTCCACTTT.